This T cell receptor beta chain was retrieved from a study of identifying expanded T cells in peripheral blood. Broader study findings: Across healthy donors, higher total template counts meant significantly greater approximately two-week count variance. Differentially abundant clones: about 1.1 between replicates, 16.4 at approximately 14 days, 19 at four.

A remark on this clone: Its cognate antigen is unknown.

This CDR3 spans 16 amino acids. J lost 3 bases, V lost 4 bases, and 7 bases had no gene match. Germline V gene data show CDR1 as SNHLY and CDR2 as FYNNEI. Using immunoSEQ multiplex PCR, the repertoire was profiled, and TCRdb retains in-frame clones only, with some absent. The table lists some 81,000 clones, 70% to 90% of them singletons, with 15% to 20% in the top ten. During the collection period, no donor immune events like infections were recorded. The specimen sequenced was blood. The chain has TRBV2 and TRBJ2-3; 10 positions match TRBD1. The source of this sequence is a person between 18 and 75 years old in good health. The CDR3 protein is CASSAGPGQGTDTQYF. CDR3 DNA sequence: TGTGCCAGCAGTGCGGGACCGGGACAGGGGACAGATACGCAGTATTTT.